The clone carrying this TCR beta chain was seen once. Its matching antigen is unknown. Data came from immunoSEQ multiplex PCR; TCRdb stores just in-frame clones and leaves some out. This sample has 90,000 to 110,000 clones, with 88% found just once. These data originate in a study of identifying expanded T cells in peripheral blood. Overall study results and limits: Approximately 2-week clone count variance significantly increased as total template count grew. Roughly 1.2 clones differed between technical replicates, versus about 15 and 19 over time.

The length of the CDR3 is 15 residues. Trimming shortened V by 3 bases and J by 6 bases, and 15 bases separated the two germline ends. Per the germline V gene, CDR1 is LNHDA and CDR2 is SQIVND (reference sequence). During the collection period, no donor immune events like infections were recorded. The rearrangement links TRBV19 to TRBJ2-1; weak D call: TRBD1 (5 bases). Sequencing was done on a sample of blood. The source of this sequence is a person aged 18 to 75 in good health. CDR3 sequence: CASSIPRARGNEQFF. DNA of the CDR3: TGTGCCAGTAGTATCCCCAGGGCAAGGGGCAATGAGCAGTTCTTC.